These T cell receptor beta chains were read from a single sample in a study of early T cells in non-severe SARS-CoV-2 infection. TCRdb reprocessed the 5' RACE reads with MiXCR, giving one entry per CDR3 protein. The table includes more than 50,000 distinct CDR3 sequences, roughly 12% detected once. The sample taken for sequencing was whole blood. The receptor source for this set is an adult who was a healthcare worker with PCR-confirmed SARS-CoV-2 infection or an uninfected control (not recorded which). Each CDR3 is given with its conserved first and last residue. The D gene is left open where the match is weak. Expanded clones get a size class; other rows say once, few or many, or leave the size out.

CASSPPVRQGGSYNEQFF TGTGCCAGCAGCCCTCCTGTTAGACAGGGAGGATCCTACAATGAGCAGTTCTTC many - TRBJ2-1 TRBV7-8
CASSPMYSGNTGELFF TGTGCCAGCAGTCCAATGTACAGCGGGAACACCGGGGAGCTGTTTTTT many - TRBJ2-2 TRBV28
CASSVAGTVNQPQHF TGTGCCAGCAGCGTAGCTGGGACAGTCAATCAGCCCCAGCATTTT - TRBD1 TRBJ1-5 TRBV9
CASSFSGSPLHF TGTGCCAGCAGCTTTTCGGGTTCACCCCTCCACTTT many - TRBJ1-6 TRBV7-9
CAINSGQQNSPLHF TGTGCCATCAATTCGGGACAGCAAAATTCACCCCTCCACTTT few TRBD1 TRBJ1-6 TRBV10-3
CASSPGLSYEQYF TGCGCCAGCAGCCCCGGGCTCTCCTACGAGCAGTACTTC - - TRBJ2-7 TRBV5-1
CASKGQGDTGELFF TGTGCCAGCAAAGGACAGGGGGACACCGGGGAGCTGTTTTTT - TRBD1 TRBJ2-2 TRBV6-2/TRBV6-3
CASSVDTGDTEAFF TGTGCCAGCAGCGTCGACACCGGGGACACTGAAGCTTTCTTT few - TRBJ1-1 TRBV9
CSARGGTASKNIQYF TGCAGTGCTAGAGGGGGGACGGCGTCCAAAAACATTCAGTACTTC - - TRBJ2-4 TRBV20-1
CASSPAGRGETQYF TGCGCCAGCAGCCCCGCCGGCAGGGGAGAGACCCAGTACTTC many - TRBJ2-5 TRBV5-1
CSFRGTGTYNEQFF TGCAGTTTTCGTGGGACAGGGACCTACAATGAGCAGTTCTTC few TRBD1 TRBJ2-1 TRBV20-1
CASSLDGSARETQYF TGTGCCAGCAGCTTAGACGGGAGCGCACGAGAGACCCAGTACTTC few - TRBJ2-5 TRBV11-2
CASSNQGTGLFGEQFF TGTGCCAGCAGTAATCAGGGGACAGGGCTTTTCGGCGAGCAGTTCTTC many TRBD1 TRBJ2-1 TRBV6-4
CASSFETADTQYF TGTGCCAGCAGCTTCGAGACCGCAGATACGCAGTATTTT many - TRBJ2-3 TRBV7-2
CASSLDGAWRNTIYF TGTGCCAGCAGCTTAGATGGGGCATGGAGGAACACCATATATTTT many - TRBJ1-3 TRBV11-2
CSVVYLETQYF TGCAGCGTCGTTTATTTGGAGACCCAGTACTTC - - TRBJ2-5 TRBV29-1
CASSLVWTGYEQYF TGTGCCAGCAGCTTGGTGTGGACAGGGTACGAGCAGTACTTC medium-sized TRBD1 TRBJ2-7 TRBV5-7